These 3 T cell receptor beta chains originate from one sample sequenced in a study of CD8+CD57+ T cells in acquired aplastic anemia. According to the study, genomic DNA was the template for TCR beta VDJ and CDR3 profiling. TCRdb independently ran MiXCR on the reads; one entry per CDR3 protein. The sample has approximately 170,000 distinct CDR3 sequences, 50% to 55% seen once. Sequenced material: sorted CD4+, CD8+, or CD8+CD57+ T cells (not recorded which) from PBMCs. The receptors come from a human donor in good health, serving as a control.

This CDR3 is CATSRERGSGANVLTF. In DNA, the CDR3 is TGTGCCACCAGCAGAGAACGGGGCTCTGGGGCCAACGTCCTGACTTTC. This chain uses TRBV15 with TRBJ2-6; TRBD2 is a possible D gene (5 bases). Germline V lookup: CDR1 LNHNV, CDR2 YYDKDF (reference sequence). Trimming pared 0 bases from V and 0 bases from J, leaving 6 bases between. This CDR3 is built from 16 residues.

This clonotype was counted at least ten times. The chain uses TRBV3-1 and TRBJ1-2, with 10 bases fitting TRBD1. In germline, CDR1 is LGHDT, CDR2 YNNKEL (reference sequence). The CDR3 spans 16 residues. V gave up 4 bases and J gave up 6 bases; unmatched junction bases: 11. The CDR3 DNA reads as TGTGCCAGCAGCCCCCCTGGGATGGGGACAGGGGATGGCTACACCTTC. Translating it yields CASSPPGMGTGDGYTF. Full variable domain (outside the CDR3, taken from reference TRBV3-1 and TRBJ1-2): DTAVSQTPKYLVTQMGNDKSIKCEQNLGHDTMYWYKQDSKKFLKIMFSYNNKELIINETVPNRFSPKSPDKAHLNLHINSLELGDSAVYFCASSPPGMGTGDGYTFGSGTRLTVV.

This clonotype was picked up a small number of times. The CDR3 reads CASSLGRPDEQYF. The CDR3 nucleotides are TGTGCCAGCAGCTTAGGGAGGCCCGACGAGCAGTACTTC. The J gene is TRBJ2-7, the V gene TRBV7-8; tentatively, D is TRBD2 (5 bases). This CDR3 region has 13 residues. Trimming cost V 1 base and J 5 bases, with 9 bases left between them. Germline V CDR1 and CDR2: SGHVS, FQNEAQ.